These T cell receptor beta chains were read from a single sample in a study of multiple sclerosis patients with progressive multifocal leukoencephalopathy. Assay: immunoSEQ multiplex PCR; the TCRdb copy retains only in-frame clones and omits some. Of 24,000 or so clones listed, approximately 90% were seen once; the top ten hold approximately 2%. Here the sequenced sample was PBMCs, taken from a patient treated with natalizumab. The receptors shown here come from a young man with multiple sclerosis. CDR3s include the opening cysteine and the closing phenylalanine or tryptophan. The D gene is left open where the match is weak. Expanded clones are given a class, and other clones once, few, many or no size at all.

cdr3_aa: CASSRDRREGPYEQYF; cdr3_nt: TGCGCCAGCAGCCGGGACAGAAGGGAAGGGCCCTACGAGCAGTACTTC; clone_size: .; d_call: TRBD1; j_call: TRBJ2-7; v_call: TRBV5-1
cdr3_aa: CASSVGEGSANTGELFF; cdr3_nt: TGTGCCAGCAGCGTCGGCGAAGGGAGCGCGAACACCGGGGAGCTGTTTTTT; clone_size: .; d_call: .; j_call: TRBJ2-2; v_call: TRBV9
cdr3_aa: CASSVEGTSGTYEQYF; cdr3_nt: TGTGCCAGCAGCGTAGAGGGGACTAGCGGAACCTACGAGCAGTACTTC; clone_size: .; d_call: TRBD2; j_call: TRBJ2-7; v_call: TRBV9
cdr3_aa: CSVEQGAGYGYTF; cdr3_nt: TGCAGCGTTGAGCAGGGGGCCGGCTATGGCTACACCTTC; clone_size: .; d_call: TRBD1; j_call: TRBJ1-2; v_call: TRBV29-1
cdr3_aa: CASSPSGTVSYNEQFF; cdr3_nt: TGTGCCAGCAGCCCCTCGGGGACGGTTTCCTACAATGAGCAGTTCTTC; clone_size: .; d_call: .; j_call: TRBJ2-1; v_call: TRBV9
cdr3_aa: CASSPQPTGPNYGYTF; cdr3_nt: TGTGCCAGCTCCCCTCAGCCGACAGGACCTAACTATGGCTACACCTTC; clone_size: once; d_call: .; j_call: TRBJ1-2; v_call: TRBV18
cdr3_aa: CAWSEDGEKLFF; cdr3_nt: TGTGCCTGGAGCGAGGACGGGGAAAAACTGTTTTTT; clone_size: .; d_call: .; j_call: TRBJ1-4; v_call: TRBV30
cdr3_aa: CAWSILSGNTIYF; cdr3_nt: TGTGCCTGGAGTATCCTCTCTGGAAACACCATATATTTT; clone_size: once; d_call: .; j_call: TRBJ1-3; v_call: TRBV30
cdr3_aa: CASSGRDRGPYNEQFF; cdr3_nt: TGCGCCAGCAGCGGACGGGACAGGGGCCCGTACAATGAGCAGTTCTTC; clone_size: .; d_call: TRBD1; j_call: TRBJ2-1; v_call: TRBV5-1
cdr3_aa: CAWSPGLGTGELFF; cdr3_nt: TGTGCCTGGAGTCCGGGTTTGGGCACCGGGGAGCTGTTTTTT; clone_size: once; d_call: .; j_call: TRBJ2-2; v_call: TRBV30
cdr3_aa: CSVSANEQFF; cdr3_nt: TGCAGCGTTTCTGCCAATGAGCAGTTCTTC; clone_size: once; d_call: .; j_call: TRBJ2-1; v_call: TRBV29-1
cdr3_aa: CASSGGTGGQETQYF; cdr3_nt: TGTGCCAGCAGCGGTGGGACAGGGGGCCAGGAGACCCAGTACTTC; clone_size: .; d_call: TRBD1; j_call: TRBJ2-5; v_call: TRBV5-4
cdr3_aa: CATQGQGYQPQHF; cdr3_nt: TGTGCCACGCAGGGACAGGGGTATCAGCCCCAGCATTTT; clone_size: .; d_call: TRBD1; j_call: TRBJ1-5; v_call: TRBV19
cdr3_aa: CASRVGGFTEAFF; cdr3_nt: TGTGCCAGTAGGGTAGGGGGGTTCACTGAAGCTTTCTTT; clone_size: .; d_call: .; j_call: TRBJ1-1; v_call: TRBV19
cdr3_aa: CASSFIPADSYEQYF; cdr3_nt: TGTGCCAGCAGTTTCATACCGGCAGACTCCTACGAGCAGTACTTC; clone_size: .; d_call: .; j_call: TRBJ2-7; v_call: TRBV27
cdr3_aa: CASSQEVSGITYEQYF; cdr3_nt: TGTGCCAGCAGCCAAGAAGTAAGCGGGATAACCTACGAGCAGTACTTC; clone_size: .; d_call: TRBD2; j_call: TRBJ2-7; v_call: TRBV4-2
cdr3_aa: CAWKRKGQGGNTIYF; cdr3_nt: TGTGCCTGGAAGAGGAAGGGACAGGGAGGAAACACCATATATTTT; clone_size: .; d_call: TRBD1; j_call: TRBJ1-3; v_call: TRBV30
cdr3_aa: CASSVGKGNQPQHF; cdr3_nt: TGTGCCAGCAGCGTAGGGAAGGGCAATCAGCCCCAGCATTTT; clone_size: .; d_call: .; j_call: TRBJ1-5; v_call: TRBV9
cdr3_aa: CASSLPSSGPYNEQFF; cdr3_nt: TGTGCCAGCAGCTTACCCTCTAGCGGCCCGTACAATGAGCAGTTCTTC; clone_size: .; d_call: TRBD2; j_call: TRBJ2-1; v_call: TRBV11-2
cdr3_aa: CASSGDYYNEQFF; cdr3_nt: TGTGCCAGCAGTGGAGACTATTACAATGAGCAGTTCTTC; clone_size: .; d_call: .; j_call: TRBJ2-1; v_call: TRBV6-1
cdr3_aa: CAISDLGLAGVSDTQYF; cdr3_nt: TGTGCCATCAGTGATTTAGGGCTAGCGGGAGTTTCAGATACGCAGTATTTT; clone_size: once; d_call: TRBD2; j_call: TRBJ2-3; v_call: TRBV10-3
cdr3_aa: CASSRQGFTDTQYF; cdr3_nt: TGCGCCAGCAGCCGACAGGGCTTCACAGATACGCAGTATTTT; clone_size: few; d_call: TRBD1; j_call: TRBJ2-3; v_call: TRBV4-3
cdr3_aa: CASSPGRGGKKLFF; cdr3_nt: TGTGCCAGCAGCCCCGGCAGGGGAGGGAAAAAACTGTTTTTT; clone_size: .; d_call: .; j_call: TRBJ1-4; v_call: TRBV7-8
cdr3_aa: CASSFAGTGLLEQFF; cdr3_nt: TGTGCCAGCAGCTTCGCCGGGACAGGGTTACTTGAGCAGTTCTTC; clone_size: .; d_call: TRBD1; j_call: TRBJ2-1; v_call: TRBV5-6
cdr3_aa: CASRLPGTAKNEELFF; cdr3_nt: TGTGCAAGTCGTCTCCCAGGGACAGCGAAAAATGAAGAACTGTTTTTT; clone_size: .; d_call: .; j_call: TRBJ1-4; v_call: TRBV12-2
cdr3_aa: CASSPVTGATNEKLFF; cdr3_nt: TGTGCCAGCTCACCAGTAACTGGGGCAACTAATGAAAAACTGTTTTTT; clone_size: .; d_call: .; j_call: TRBJ1-4; v_call: TRBV18
cdr3_aa: CASSQVRGYEQYF; cdr3_nt: TGCGCCAGCAGCCAAGTCCGAGGATACGAGCAGTACTTC; clone_size: .; d_call: .; j_call: TRBJ2-7; v_call: TRBV4-3
cdr3_aa: CATSPMAILRCTDTQYF; cdr3_nt: TGTGCCACCAGCCCGATGGCGATTCTACGGTGCACAGATACGCAGTATTTT; clone_size: .; d_call: .; j_call: TRBJ2-3; v_call: TRBV15
cdr3_aa: CASSLERTHEKLFF; cdr3_nt: TGTGCCAGCAGCTTGGAACGGACCCATGAAAAACTGTTTTTT; clone_size: .; d_call: .; j_call: TRBJ1-4; v_call: TRBV5-6
cdr3_aa: CASSPRGLNTEAFF; cdr3_nt: TGTGCCAGCTCTCCCCGGGGACTTAACACTGAAGCTTTCTTT; clone_size: .; d_call: .; j_call: TRBJ1-1; v_call: TRBV18
cdr3_aa: CASREETGAHEQYF; cdr3_nt: TGTGCCAGCAGGGAAGAAACAGGGGCCCACGAGCAGTACTTC; clone_size: .; d_call: TRBD1; j_call: TRBJ2-7; v_call: TRBV2
cdr3_aa: CAWSETSPTDTQYF; cdr3_nt: TGTGCCTGGAGTGAAACTAGTCCCACAGATACGCAGTATTTT; clone_size: .; d_call: .; j_call: TRBJ2-3; v_call: TRBV30
cdr3_aa: CASSLLMNTEAFF; cdr3_nt: TGTGCCAGCAGTCTATTGATGAACACTGAAGCTTTCTTT; clone_size: .; d_call: .; j_call: TRBJ1-1; v_call: TRBV6-6
cdr3_aa: CASSGFQWDTQYF; cdr3_nt: TGTGCCAGCAGTGGGTTCCAGTGGGATACGCAGTATTTT; clone_size: .; d_call: .; j_call: TRBJ2-3; v_call: TRBV27
cdr3_aa: CASRKRGNNEQFF; cdr3_nt: TGTGCCAGCAGGAAGAGGGGGAACAATGAGCAGTTCTTC; clone_size: .; d_call: .; j_call: TRBJ2-1; v_call: TRBV6-1
cdr3_aa: CATSREHGKTYNEQFF; cdr3_nt: TGTGCCACCAGCAGAGAACACGGGAAGACCTACAATGAGCAGTTCTTC; clone_size: .; d_call: .; j_call: TRBJ2-1; v_call: TRBV15
cdr3_aa: CASSGTSPPRDGYTF; cdr3_nt: TGTGCCAGCAGTGGAACGTCACCGCCGCGGGATGGCTACACCTTC; clone_size: .; d_call: .; j_call: TRBJ1-2; v_call: TRBV2
cdr3_aa: CAISELGAGGYTF; cdr3_nt: TGTGCCATCAGTGAGTTGGGCGCCGGGGGCTACACCTTC; clone_size: once; d_call: .; j_call: TRBJ1-2; v_call: TRBV10-3
cdr3_aa: CSVEDVPRDGYTF; cdr3_nt: TGCAGCGTTGAAGACGTCCCCCGGGATGGTTACACCTTC; clone_size: .; d_call: .; j_call: TRBJ1-2; v_call: TRBV29-1
cdr3_aa: CASSIPGTTSTDTQYF; cdr3_nt: TGCGCCAGCAGCATACCCGGGACAACTAGCACAGATACGCAGTATTTT; clone_size: .; d_call: .; j_call: TRBJ2-3; v_call: TRBV5-1
cdr3_aa: CASSTTLGGSGSQYF; cdr3_nt: TGTGCCAGCAGCACCACACTTGGCGGGAGTGGTTCGCAGTATTTT; clone_size: .; d_call: TRBD2; j_call: TRBJ2-3; v_call: TRBV7-8
cdr3_aa: CAWSVVGSGELFF; cdr3_nt: TGTGCCTGGAGTGTGGTGGGAAGCGGGGAGCTGTTTTTT; clone_size: .; d_call: .; j_call: TRBJ2-2; v_call: TRBV30
cdr3_aa: CSAVPGQGAFAYEQYF; cdr3_nt: TGCAGCGCAGTCCCGGGACAGGGGGCTTTCGCCTACGAGCAGTACTTC; clone_size: .; d_call: TRBD1; j_call: TRBJ2-7; v_call: TRBV29-1
cdr3_aa: CASTGYGTGGYGYTF; cdr3_nt: TGTGCCAGCACAGGTTATGGGACAGGCGGCTATGGCTACACCTTC; clone_size: .; d_call: TRBD1; j_call: TRBJ1-2; v_call: TRBV25-1
cdr3_aa: CASSEQGHGTSGSIDNEQFF; cdr3_nt: TGTGCCAGCAGCGAACAGGGGCATGGGACTAGCGGGAGTATCGACAATGAGCAGTTCTTC; clone_size: .; d_call: TRBD2; j_call: TRBJ2-1; v_call: TRBV13
cdr3_aa: CASSLGRDNEQFF; cdr3_nt: TGCGCCAGCAGCTTGGGGAGGGACAATGAGCAGTTCTTC; clone_size: .; d_call: .; j_call: TRBJ2-1; v_call: TRBV5-1
cdr3_aa: CASTHRFRDSNNYGYTF; cdr3_nt: TGTGCCAGCACCCATCGATTCCGGGACAGCAACAACTATGGCTACACCTTC; clone_size: .; d_call: TRBD1; j_call: TRBJ1-2; v_call: TRBV27
cdr3_aa: CASSADYQETQYF; cdr3_nt: TGCGCCAGCAGCGCGGACTATCAAGAGACCCAGTACTTC; clone_size: .; d_call: .; j_call: TRBJ2-5; v_call: TRBV4-3
cdr3_aa: CASSGLAGVTDTQYF; cdr3_nt: TGTGCCAGCAGCGGACTAGCGGGAGTGACAGATACGCAGTATTTT; clone_size: .; d_call: TRBD2; j_call: TRBJ2-3; v_call: TRBV11-2
cdr3_aa: CASSQDRTGPDTQYF; cdr3_nt: TGCGCCAGCAGCCAAGACCGGACAGGGCCAGATACGCAGTATTTT; clone_size: .; d_call: TRBD1; j_call: TRBJ2-3; v_call: TRBV4-1
cdr3_aa: CASSGQLLYEQYF; cdr3_nt: TGTGCCAGCAGTGGCCAGTTACTCTACGAGCAGTACTTC; clone_size: .; d_call: .; j_call: TRBJ2-7; v_call: TRBV25-1
cdr3_aa: CASSRGVKGETQYF; cdr3_nt: TGTGCCAGCAGCCGAGGGGTCAAGGGGGAGACCCAGTACTTC; clone_size: .; d_call: .; j_call: TRBJ2-5; v_call: TRBV9
cdr3_aa: CASISRAGAGETQYF; cdr3_nt: TGTGCCAGCATCAGTCGGGCAGGGGCGGGGGAGACCCAGTACTTC; clone_size: .; d_call: .; j_call: TRBJ2-5; v_call: TRBV2